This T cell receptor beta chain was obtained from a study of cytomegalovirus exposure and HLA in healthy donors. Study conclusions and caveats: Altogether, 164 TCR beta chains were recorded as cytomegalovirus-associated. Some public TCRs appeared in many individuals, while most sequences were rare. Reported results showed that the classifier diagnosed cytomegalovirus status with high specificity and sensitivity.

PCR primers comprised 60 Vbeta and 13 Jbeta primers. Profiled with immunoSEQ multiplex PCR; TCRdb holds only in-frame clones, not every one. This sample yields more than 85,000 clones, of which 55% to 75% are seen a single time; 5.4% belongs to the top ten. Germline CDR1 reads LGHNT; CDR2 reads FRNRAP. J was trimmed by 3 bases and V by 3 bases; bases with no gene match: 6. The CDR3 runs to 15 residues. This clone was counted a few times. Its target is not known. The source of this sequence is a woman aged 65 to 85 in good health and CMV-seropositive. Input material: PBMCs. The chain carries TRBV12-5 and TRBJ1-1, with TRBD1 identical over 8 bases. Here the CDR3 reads CASGFLTGGYTEAFF. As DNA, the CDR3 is TGTGCTAGTGGTTTTCTCACAGGGGGATACACTGAAGCTTTCTTT.